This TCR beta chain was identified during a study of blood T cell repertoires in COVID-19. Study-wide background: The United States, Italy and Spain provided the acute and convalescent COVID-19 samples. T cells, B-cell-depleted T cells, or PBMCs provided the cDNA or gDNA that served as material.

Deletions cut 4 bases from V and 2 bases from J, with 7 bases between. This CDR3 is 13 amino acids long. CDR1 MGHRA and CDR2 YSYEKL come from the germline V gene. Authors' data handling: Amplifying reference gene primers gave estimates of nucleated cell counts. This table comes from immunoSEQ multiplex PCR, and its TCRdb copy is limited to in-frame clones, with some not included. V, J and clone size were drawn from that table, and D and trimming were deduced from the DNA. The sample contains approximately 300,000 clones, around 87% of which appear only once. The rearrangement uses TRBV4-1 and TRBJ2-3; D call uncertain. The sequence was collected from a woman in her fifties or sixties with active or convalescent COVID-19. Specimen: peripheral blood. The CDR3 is CASSLVVTDTQYF. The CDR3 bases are TGCGCCAGCAGCCTCGTAGTCACAGATACGCAGTATTTT.